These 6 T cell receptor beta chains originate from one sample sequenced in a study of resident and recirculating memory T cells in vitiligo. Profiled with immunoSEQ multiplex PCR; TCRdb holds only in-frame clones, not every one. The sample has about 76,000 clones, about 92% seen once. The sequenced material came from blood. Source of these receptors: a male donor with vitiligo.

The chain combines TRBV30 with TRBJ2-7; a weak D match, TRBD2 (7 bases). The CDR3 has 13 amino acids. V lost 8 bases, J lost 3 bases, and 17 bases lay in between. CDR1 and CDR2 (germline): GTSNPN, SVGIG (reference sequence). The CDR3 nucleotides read TGTGCCGGCTCCGGGGGGCTAATCTACGAGCAGTACTTC. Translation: CAGSGGLIYEQYF.

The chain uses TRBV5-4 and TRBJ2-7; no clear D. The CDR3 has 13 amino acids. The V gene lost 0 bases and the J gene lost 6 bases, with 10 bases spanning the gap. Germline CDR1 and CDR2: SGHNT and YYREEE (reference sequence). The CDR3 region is CASSLAGSREQYF. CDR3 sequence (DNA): TGTGCCAGCAGCTTGGCTGGTAGCCGCGAGCAGTACTTC.

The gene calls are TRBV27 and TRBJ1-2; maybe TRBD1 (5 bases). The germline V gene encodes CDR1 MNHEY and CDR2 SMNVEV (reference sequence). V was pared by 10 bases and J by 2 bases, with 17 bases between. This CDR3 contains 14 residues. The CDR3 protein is CATSSAGGNYGYTF. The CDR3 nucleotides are TGTGCCACCTCTTCGGCGGGGGGGAACTATGGCTACACCTTC.

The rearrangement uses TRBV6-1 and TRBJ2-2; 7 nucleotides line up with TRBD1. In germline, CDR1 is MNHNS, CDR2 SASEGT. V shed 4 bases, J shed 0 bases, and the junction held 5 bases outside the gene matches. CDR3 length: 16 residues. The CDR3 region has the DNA TGTGCCAGCAGTGGAGGGACAGAAGCGAACACCGGGGAGCTGTTTTTT. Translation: CASSGGTEANTGELFF.

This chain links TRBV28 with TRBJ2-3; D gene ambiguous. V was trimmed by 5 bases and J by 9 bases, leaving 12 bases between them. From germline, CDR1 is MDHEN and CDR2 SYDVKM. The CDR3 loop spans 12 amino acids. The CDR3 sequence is CASSPYLRTQYF. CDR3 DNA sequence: TGTGCCAGCAGTCCCTACCTTCGAACGCAGTATTTT.

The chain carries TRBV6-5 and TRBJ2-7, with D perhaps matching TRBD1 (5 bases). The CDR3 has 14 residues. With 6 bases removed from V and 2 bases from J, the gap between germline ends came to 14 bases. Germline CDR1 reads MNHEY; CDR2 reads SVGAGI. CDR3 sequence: CASSSDSWPYEQYF. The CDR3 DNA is TGTGCCAGCAGCTCCGACAGTTGGCCCTACGAGCAGTACTTC.